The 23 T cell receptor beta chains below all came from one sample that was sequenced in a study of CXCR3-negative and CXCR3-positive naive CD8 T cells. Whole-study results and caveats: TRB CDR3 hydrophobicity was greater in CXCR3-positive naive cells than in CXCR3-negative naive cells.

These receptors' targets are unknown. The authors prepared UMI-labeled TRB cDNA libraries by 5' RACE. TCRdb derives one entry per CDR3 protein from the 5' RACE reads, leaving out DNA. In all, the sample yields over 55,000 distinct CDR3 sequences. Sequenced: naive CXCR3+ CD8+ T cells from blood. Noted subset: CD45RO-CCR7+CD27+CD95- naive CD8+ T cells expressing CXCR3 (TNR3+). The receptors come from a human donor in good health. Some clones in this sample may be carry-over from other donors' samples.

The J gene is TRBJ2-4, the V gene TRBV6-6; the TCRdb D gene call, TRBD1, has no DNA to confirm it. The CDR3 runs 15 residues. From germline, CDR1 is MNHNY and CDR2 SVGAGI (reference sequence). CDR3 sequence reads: CASSYRGTGQNIQYF.

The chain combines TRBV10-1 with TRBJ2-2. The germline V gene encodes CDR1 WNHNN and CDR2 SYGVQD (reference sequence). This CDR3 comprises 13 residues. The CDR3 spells CASSDGDAGELFF.

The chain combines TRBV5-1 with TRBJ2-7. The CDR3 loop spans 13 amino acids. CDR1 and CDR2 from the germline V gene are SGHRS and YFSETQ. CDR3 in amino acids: CASSGTGSYEQYF. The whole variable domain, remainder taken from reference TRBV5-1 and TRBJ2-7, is KAGVTQTPRYLIKTRGQQVTLSCSPISGHRSVSWYQQTPGQGLQFLFEYFSETQRNKGNFPGRFSGRQFSNSRSEMNVSTLELGDSALYLCASSGTGSYEQYFGPGTRLTVT.

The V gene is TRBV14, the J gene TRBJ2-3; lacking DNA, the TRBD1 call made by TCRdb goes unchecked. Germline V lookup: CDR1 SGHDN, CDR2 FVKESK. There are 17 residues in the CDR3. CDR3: CASSPFPAVRSTDTQYF.

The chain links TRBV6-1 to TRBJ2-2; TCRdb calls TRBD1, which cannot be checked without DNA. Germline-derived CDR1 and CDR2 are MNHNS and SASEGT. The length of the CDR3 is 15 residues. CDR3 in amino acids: CASSERTGDTGELFF.

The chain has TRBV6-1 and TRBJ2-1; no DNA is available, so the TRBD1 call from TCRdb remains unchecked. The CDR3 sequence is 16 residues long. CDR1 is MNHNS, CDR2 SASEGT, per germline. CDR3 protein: CASNPPVGRGYNEQFF.

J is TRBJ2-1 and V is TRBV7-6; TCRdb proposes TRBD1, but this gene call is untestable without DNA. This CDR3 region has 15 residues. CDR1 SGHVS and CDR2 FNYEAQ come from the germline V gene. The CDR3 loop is CASSLGGGVYNEQFF.

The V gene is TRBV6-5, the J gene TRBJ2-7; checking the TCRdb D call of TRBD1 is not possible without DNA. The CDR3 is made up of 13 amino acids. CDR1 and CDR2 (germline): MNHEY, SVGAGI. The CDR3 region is CASSYREGQLEYF.

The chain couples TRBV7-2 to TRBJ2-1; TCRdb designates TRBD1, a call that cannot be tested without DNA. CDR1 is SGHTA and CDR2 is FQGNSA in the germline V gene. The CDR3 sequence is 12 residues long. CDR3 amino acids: CASSTTGYEQFF.

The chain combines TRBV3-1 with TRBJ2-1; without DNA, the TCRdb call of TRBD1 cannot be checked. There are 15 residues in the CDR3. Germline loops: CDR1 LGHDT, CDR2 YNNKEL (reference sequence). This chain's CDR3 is CASSQRGQSYNEQFF.

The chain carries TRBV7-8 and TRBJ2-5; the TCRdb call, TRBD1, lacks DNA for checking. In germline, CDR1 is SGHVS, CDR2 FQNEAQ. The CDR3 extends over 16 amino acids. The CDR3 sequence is CASSLGQGAQQETQYF.

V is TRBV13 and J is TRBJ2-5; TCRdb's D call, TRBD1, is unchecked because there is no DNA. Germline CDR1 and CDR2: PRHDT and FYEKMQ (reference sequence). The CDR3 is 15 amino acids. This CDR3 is CASSLAGDSQETQYF.

The CDR3 region is CATSANGLEYNEQFF. The V and J genes are TRBV24-1 and TRBJ2-1. The CDR3 consists of 15 residues. Germline CDR1 is KGHDR and CDR2 is SFDVKD.

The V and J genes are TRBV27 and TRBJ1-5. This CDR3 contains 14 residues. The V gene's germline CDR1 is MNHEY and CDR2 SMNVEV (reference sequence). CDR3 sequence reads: CASSGGWDNQPQHF.

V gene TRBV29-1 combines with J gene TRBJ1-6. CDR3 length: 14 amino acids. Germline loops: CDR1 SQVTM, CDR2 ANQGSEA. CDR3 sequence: CSVATGPSNSPLHF. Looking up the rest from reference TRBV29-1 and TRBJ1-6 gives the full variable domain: SAVISQKPSRDICQRGTSLTIQCQVDSQVTMMFWYRQQPGQSLTLIATANQGSEATYESGFVIDKFPISRPNLTFSTLTVSNMSPEDSSIYLCSVATGPSNSPLHFGNGTRLTVT.

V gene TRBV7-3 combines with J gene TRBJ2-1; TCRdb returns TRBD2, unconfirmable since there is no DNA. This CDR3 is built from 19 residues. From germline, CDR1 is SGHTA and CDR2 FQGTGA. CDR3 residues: CASSQGLAATSGPYNEQFF.

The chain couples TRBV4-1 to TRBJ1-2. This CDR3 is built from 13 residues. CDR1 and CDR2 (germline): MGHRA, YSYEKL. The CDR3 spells CASSQESNYGYTF.

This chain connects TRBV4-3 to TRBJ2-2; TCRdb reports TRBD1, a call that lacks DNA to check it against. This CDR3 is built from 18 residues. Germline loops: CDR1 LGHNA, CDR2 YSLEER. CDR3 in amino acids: CASSQDEYGTENTGELFF.

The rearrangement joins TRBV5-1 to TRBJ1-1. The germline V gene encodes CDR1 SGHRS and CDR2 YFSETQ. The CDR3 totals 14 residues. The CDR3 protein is CASSRPEGGTEAFF. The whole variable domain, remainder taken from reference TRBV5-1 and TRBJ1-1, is KAGVTQTPRYLIKTRGQQVTLSCSPISGHRSVSWYQQTPGQGLQFLFEYFSETQRNKGNFPGRFSGRQFSNSRSEMNVSTLELGDSALYLCASSRPEGGTEAFFGQGTRLTVV.

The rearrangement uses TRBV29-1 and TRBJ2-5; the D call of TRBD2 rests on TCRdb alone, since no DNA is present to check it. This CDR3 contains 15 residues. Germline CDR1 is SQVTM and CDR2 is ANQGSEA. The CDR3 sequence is CSVQLAGDARETQYF.

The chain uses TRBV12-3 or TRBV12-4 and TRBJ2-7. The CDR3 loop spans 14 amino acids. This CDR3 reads CASSLVLPSYEQYF.

CDR3 sequence: CASSPGIAYEQYF. V and J are TRBV4-3 and TRBJ2-7. Germline CDR1 reads LGHNA; CDR2 reads YSLEER. The CDR3 runs to 13 residues.

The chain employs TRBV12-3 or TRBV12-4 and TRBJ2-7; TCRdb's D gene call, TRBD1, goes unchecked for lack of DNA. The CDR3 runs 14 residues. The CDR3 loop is CASSPDRGHLEQYF.